This T cell receptor beta chain came from a study of radiotherapy plus CTLA-4 blockade in lung cancer. Study-wide background: Objective responses were documented in about 20% of patients, with disease control in about 28%. General study results and limits: Together with interferon-beta, which increased in serum after radiation, early dynamic changes in blood T cell clones were reportedly the best predictors of response.

Comments on this clone: Its antigen is still unknown.

Germline CDR1 reads LNHDA; CDR2 reads SQIVND (reference sequence). The CDR3 has 14 amino acids. Alongside CTLA-4 blockade with ipilimumab, patients with chemo-refractory metastatic non-small-cell lung cancer received focal radiation. Assay: immunoSEQ multiplex PCR; the TCRdb copy retains only in-frame clones and omits some. The sample includes over 50,000 clones, over 75% of them seen just once. The clonotype was recovered from a human donor with non-small cell lung cancer who had a complete response to radiotherapy plus ipilimumab. The chain is built from TRBV19 and TRBJ2-5, with TRBD1 matching over 7 bases. The J call is in doubt because the DNA end fits TRBJ2-7 better. Sequencing used peripheral blood, obtained from a patient treated with radiotherapy plus ipilimumab. The CDR3 region has the DNA TGTGCCAGTAGTACCCCACAGGGGACCTACGAGCAGTACTTC. Its protein product is CASSTPQGTYEQYF.